The 26 T cell receptor beta chains given below trace back to one sample, sequenced in a study of blood T cell repertoires in COVID-19. This table comes from immunoSEQ multiplex PCR, and its TCRdb copy is limited to in-frame clones, with some not included. In the table there are roughly 120,000 clones, 90% of which are singletons. The sequenced material came from peripheral blood. The receptor source for this set is a human donor with active COVID-19. The donor label of this sample is uncertain.

The V call is TRBV25-1, the J call TRBJ2-1, with 8 bases identical to TRBD2. The CDR3 runs to 16 residues. The V and J ends lost 3 bases and 7 bases, in that order; junction bases with no gene match: 11. Germline V gene data show CDR1 as MGHDK and CDR2 as SYGVNS. The CDR3 nucleotides are TGTGCCAGCAGTGAGCCGGGACTAGAGTCCTGGAATGAGCAGTTCTTC. It is translated as CASSEPGLESWNEQFF.

This clone was detected only a few times. V gene TRBV27 combines with J gene TRBJ1-5; possibly TRBD1 for D (5 bases). The V and J ends lost 5 bases and 1 base respectively, with 9 bases between them. This CDR3 spans 14 amino acids. The V gene's germline CDR1 is MNHEY and CDR2 SMNVEV (reference sequence). The CDR3 here is CASSTRESNQPQHF. CDR3 DNA sequence: TGTGCCAGCAGTACCAGGGAAAGCAATCAGCCCCAGCATTTT.

V usage is TRBV6-6 and J usage is TRBJ2-5, with D possibly being TRBD1 (7 bases). Trimming left V 4 bases short and J 5 bases short, with 20 bases between. CDR3 length: 16 residues. The germline gives CDR1 MNHNY, CDR2 SVGAGI (reference sequence). The CDR3 sequence: CASSLPRTGGTETQYF. The CDR3 DNA reads as TGTGCCAGCAGTTTACCTCGGACAGGCGGGACGGAGACCCAGTACTTC.

The chain combines TRBV1 with TRBJ2-2; TRBD2 was called by the table and not checked on the DNA. TRBV1 is noted as a pseudogene. The CDR3 contains 21 residues. The chain's CDR3 is CTSSRLPSGGALFANTGELFF. CDR3 coding DNA: TGCACCAGCAGCCGACTTCCTAGCGGGGGGGCGTTGTTCGCGAACACCGGGGAGCTGTTTTTT.

This chain uses TRBV2 with TRBJ2-1, with D perhaps TRBD1 (6 bases). Germline V gene data show CDR1 as SNHLY and CDR2 as FYNNEI. The CDR3 is 14 amino acids. V lost 6 bases to trimming and J lost 1 base, with 10 bases between them. In DNA, the CDR3 is TGTGCCAGCAGAACAGGGTTTTCCTACAATGAGCAGTTCTTC. Protein sequence: CASRTGFSYNEQFF.

This clone was observed once. The chain recombines TRBV28 with TRBJ1-6; 7 nucleotides line up with TRBD1. The V segment lost 6 bases and the J segment 8 bases; nucleotides outside the gene matches: 7. CDR3 length: 14 amino acids. Looked up from germline, CDR1 is MDHEN and CDR2 is SYDVKM. CDR3 region: CASSWDRRYSPLHF. For the CDR3, the DNA is TGTGCCAGCAGCTGGGACAGACGTTATTCACCCCTCCACTTT.

The V and J genes are TRBV5-1 and TRBJ2-6; TRBD1 aligns across 10 bases. V gave up 4 bases and J gave up 2 bases; unmatched junction bases: 3. Germline assignment: CDR1 SGHRS and CDR2 YFSETQ. This CDR3 comprises 16 residues. CDR3: CASSGGTGAGANVLTF. CDR3 nucleotides: TGCGCCAGCAGCGGGGGGACAGGGGCTGGGGCCAACGTCCTGACTTTC. Combining the CDR3 with reference TRBV5-1 and TRBJ2-6 gives the whole variable domain KAGVTQTPRYLIKTRGQQVTLSCSPISGHRSVSWYQQTPGQGLQFLFEYFSETQRNKGNFPGRFSGRQFSNSRSEMNVSTLELGDSALYLCASSGGTGAGANVLTFGAGSRLTVL.

The chain joins TRBV29-1 to TRBJ2-3, with 10 bases matching TRBD1. Germline V CDR1 and CDR2: SQVTM, ANQGSEA. The CDR3 contains 13 residues. Trimming removed 8 bases from V and 4 bases from J; junction bases left unmatched: 6. In DNA form, the CDR3 reads TGCAGCTCGGGACAGGGGATCCCAGATACGCAGTATTTT. Its protein is CSSGQGIPDTQYF.

The chain links TRBV4-1 to TRBJ2-5, with 12 bases fitting TRBD2. CDR3 length equals 18 residues. Germline trimming cut 0 bases from V and 1 base from J; bases unmatched to any gene: 6. CDR1 is MGHRA and CDR2 is YSYEKL in the germline V gene. The CDR3 spells CASSQDTSGGFVQETQYF. In DNA, the CDR3 is TGCGCCAGCAGCCAAGATACTAGCGGGGGGTTTGTCCAAGAGACCCAGTACTTC.

V and J are TRBV6-5 and TRBJ1-2, with 8 bases identical to TRBD1. CDR3 length equals 15 residues. With 6 bases clipped from V and 6 bases from J, the junction kept 12 bases outside the gene matches. Looked up from germline, CDR1 is MNHEY and CDR2 is SVGAGI. CDR3 bases: TGTGCCAGCAGCCCCGGGACAGGACAGAGCAATGGCTACACCTTC. Translating gives CASSPGTGQSNGYTF.

The chain is built from TRBV5-4 and TRBJ2-1; 10 bases map to TRBD2. Trimming took 0 bases from V and 4 from J; bases not matched to a gene: 1. In germline, CDR1 is SGHNT, CDR2 YYREEE (reference sequence). CDR3 length: 15 residues. This CDR3 reads CASSLDSGGYNEQFF. CDR3 nucleotide sequence: TGTGCCAGCAGCTTGGATAGCGGGGGGTACAATGAGCAGTTCTTC.

The rearrangement uses TRBV7-2 and TRBJ2-7; 9 bases agree with TRBD1. The germline CDR1 and CDR2 sequences are SGHTA and FQGNSA. Unmatched junction bases numbered 5, after V lost 5 bases and J lost 3 bases. The CDR3 has 14 amino acids. The CDR3 nucleotides are TGTGCCAGCAGCGAGAGACAGGGGGTCTACGAGCAGTACTTC. It encodes CASSERQGVYEQYF.

This chain uses TRBV3-1 (or the pseudogene TRBV3-2) with TRBJ1-1, with D perhaps matching TRBD1 (6 bases). Trimming removed 0 bases from V and 3 bases from J, with 14 bases in between. Germline CDR1 is LGHDT and CDR2 is YNNKEL (reference sequence). This CDR3 is 16 amino acids long. CDR3 amino acids: CASSQDLGHRDTEAFF. Written as DNA, the CDR3 is TGTGCCAGCAGCCAAGACTTAGGGCACAGGGACACTGAAGCTTTCTTT.

The rearrangement links TRBV4-1 to TRBJ2-1; D possibly corresponds to TRBD1 (6 bases). The CDR3 is made up of 17 amino acids. The ends were cut back, 2 bases at V and 4 bases at J, with 18 bases in the middle. Germline lookup yields CDR1 MGHRA and CDR2 YSYEKL. The CDR3 DNA sequence: TGCGCCAGCAGCCAACACACGAACAGGGAATGGTACAATGAGCAGTTCTTC. The encoded protein is CASSQHTNREWYNEQFF.

V and J are TRBV19 and TRBJ2-7, with 8 bases matching TRBD1. Germline CDR1 is LNHDA and CDR2 is SQIVND (reference sequence). The CDR3 loop spans 13 amino acids. With 6 bases clipped from V and 7 bases from J, the junction kept 8 bases outside the gene matches. CDR3 region: CASSRTGLEEQYF. For the CDR3, the DNA is TGTGCCAGTAGCCGGACAGGGCTGGAGGAGCAGTACTTC.

V is TRBV7-6 and J is TRBJ1-4; 8 nucleotides agree with TRBD1. Germline trimming cut 4 bases from V and 5 bases from J; bases unmatched to any gene: 6. The CDR3 contains 15 residues. CDR1 is SGHVS and CDR2 is FNYEAQ in the germline V gene. Written as DNA, the CDR3 is TGTGCCAGCAGCTACACAGGGGGTTGGAATGAAAAACTGTTTTTT. This gives the protein CASSYTGGWNEKLFF.

The rearrangement joins TRBV7-9 to TRBJ2-7; D might be TRBD1 (6 bases). The CDR3 covers 16 residues. V was cut by 2 bases and J by 4 bases, with 18 bases left in between. In germline, CDR1 is SEHNR, CDR2 FQNEAQ (reference sequence). The CDR3, as DNA: TGTGCCAGCAGCTTATCTCCAGTGGACAGTCTATACGAGCAGTACTTC. Protein: CASSLSPVDSLYEQYF.

With respect to this clone: Distinct nucleotide sequences in the sample also encode this CDR3. This chain connects TRBV27 to TRBJ1-6, with unresolved D. Germline loops: CDR1 MNHEY, CDR2 SMNVEV (reference sequence). The CDR3 has 14 residues. The ends were cut back, 4 bases at V and 4 bases at J, with 8 bases in the middle. Written as DNA, the CDR3 is TGTGCCAGCAGTTCTCGAGAGTATAATTCACCCCTCCACTTT. Amino acids: CASSSREYNSPLHF.

This chain uses TRBV21-1 with TRBJ1-1; the tabulated D call, TRBD1, remains unverified against the DNA. TRBV21-1 is deemed a pseudogene. The CDR3 contains 12 residues. CDR3 in DNA: TGTGCCAGCCCCGGACAGAACACTGAAGCTTTCTTT. Protein: CASPGQNTEAFF.

The chain uses TRBV3-1 (or the pseudogene TRBV3-2) and TRBJ2-4, with TRBD2 matching over 7 bases. This CDR3 has 14 amino acids. Unmatched junction bases numbered 7, after V lost 4 bases and J lost 7 bases. Germline V lookup: CDR1 LGHDT, CDR2 YNNKEL (reference sequence). CDR3 bases: TGTGCCAGCAGCCCCTGGGAGGGCGGGAACATTCAGTACTTC. Translated: CASSPWEGGNIQYF.

This chain links TRBV12-5 with TRBJ2-3; no firm D call. This CDR3 region has 15 residues. The V and J ends lost 7 bases and 3 bases respectively, with 17 bases between them. CDR1 LGHNT and CDR2 FRNRAP come from the germline V gene. The CDR3 protein is CASALAQVRTDTQYF. Here the CDR3 DNA reads TGTGCTAGTGCCTTGGCGCAGGTGCGTACAGATACGCAGTATTTT.

This clone appeared once. V is TRBV2 and J is TRBJ2-6; possible D gene TRBD1, 6 bases. V was trimmed by 4 bases and J by 0 bases, leaving 7 bases between them. The CDR3 runs to 15 residues. In germline, CDR1 is SNHLY, CDR2 FYNNEI. In DNA form, the CDR3 reads TGTGCCAGCAGTGGACAGGTCTCTGGGGCCAACGTCCTGACTTTC. Translated, it gives CASSGQVSGANVLTF.

The J gene is TRBJ1-5, the V gene TRBV6-6; 9 bases are shared with TRBD1. J lost 4 bases, V lost 2 bases, and 6 bases had no gene match. The CDR3 totals 16 residues. Germline CDR1 MNHNY, CDR2 SVGAGI (reference sequence). In nucleotides, the CDR3 is TGTGCCAGCAGTTACCCAACAGGGACAGGGAATCAGCCCCAGCATTTT. This sequence encodes CASSYPTGTGNQPQHF.

This clone has a single count. As DNA, the CDR3 is TGTGCCAGCGCGGTCCGGGGAAACTATGGCTACACCTTC. As protein: CASAVRGNYGYTF. This chain uses TRBV6-6 with TRBJ1-2, with D unclear. V was cut by 8 bases and J by 2 bases, with 12 bases left in between. This CDR3 has 13 residues. From germline, CDR1 is MNHNY and CDR2 SVGAGI (reference sequence).

V and J are TRBV7-3 and TRBJ1-5; the D gene is possibly TRBD1 (6 bases). Looked up from germline, CDR1 is SGHTA and CDR2 is FQGTGA. V was clipped by 5 bases and J by 3 bases, with 20 bases between them. The CDR3 loop spans 17 amino acids. The CDR3 loop is CASSPPPAGAYNQPQHF. CDR3 nucleotides: TGTGCCAGCAGCCCACCCCCGGCAGGGGCTTACAATCAGCCCCAGCATTTT.

This chain links TRBV3-1 (or the pseudogene TRBV3-2) with TRBJ1-1; 8 positions match TRBD1. This CDR3 contains 13 residues. Germline trimming cut 6 bases from V and 6 bases from J; bases unmatched to any gene: 6. Germline V lookup: CDR1 LGHDT, CDR2 YNNKEL (reference sequence). The CDR3 bases are TGTGCCAGCAGACGGACAGGGTCTTCTGAAGCTTTCTTT. This sequence encodes CASRRTGSSEAFF.